This T cell receptor beta chain was documented in a study of blood T cell repertoires in COVID-19. In the study overall: Samples taken during acute and convalescent COVID-19 were collected in the United States, Italy and Spain.

Germline V gene data show CDR1 as MNHNS and CDR2 as SASEGT. The V end was cut by 1 base, the J end by 10 bases, with 5 bases between. The CDR3 has 12 residues. The data were produced by immunoSEQ multiplex PCR, yet TCRdb's version contains in-frame clones alone and is incomplete. The table includes about 150,000 clones, roughly four fifths detected once. The chain has TRBV6-1 and TRBJ1-6; D is ambiguous. This TCR was sampled from a woman of 80 years or more with acute or convalescent COVID-19. Sequenced sample: peripheral blood. CDR3 nucleotide sequence: TGTGCCAGCAGTGAAGGAGGGTCACCCCTCCACTTT. It encodes CASSEGGSPLHF.